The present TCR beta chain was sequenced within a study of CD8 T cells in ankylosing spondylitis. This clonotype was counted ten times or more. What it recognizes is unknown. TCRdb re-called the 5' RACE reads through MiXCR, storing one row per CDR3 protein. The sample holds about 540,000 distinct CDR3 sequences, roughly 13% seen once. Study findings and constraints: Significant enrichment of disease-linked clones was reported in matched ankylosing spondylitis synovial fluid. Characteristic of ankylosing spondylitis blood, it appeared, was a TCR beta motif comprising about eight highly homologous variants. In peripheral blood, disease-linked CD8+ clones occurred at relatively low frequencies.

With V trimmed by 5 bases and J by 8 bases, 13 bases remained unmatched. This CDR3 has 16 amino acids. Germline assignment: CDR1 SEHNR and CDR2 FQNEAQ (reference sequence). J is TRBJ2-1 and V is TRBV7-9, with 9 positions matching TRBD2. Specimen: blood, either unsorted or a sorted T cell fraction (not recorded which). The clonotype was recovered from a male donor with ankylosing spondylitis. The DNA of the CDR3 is TGTGCCAGCAGCCCACGTGGGGCTAGCGGGATCGATGAGCAGTTCTTC. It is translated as CASSPRGASGIDEQFF.